These 24 T cell receptor beta chains were sequenced from one sample in a study of blood T cell repertoires in COVID-19 (dated by TCRdb to between 2020 and 2021). The library was generated by the immunoSEQ multiplex PCR assay. Here the immuneACCESS table is served through TCRdb, limited to in-frame sequences with V and J called. Missing clones are a known gap in these copies; in checked studies unresolved V genes cover under half, and the rest lacks a known reason. The sample profile shows 150,000 to 250,000 clones; around 75% of them were found once. The biggest ten clones account for over 5% of the sample. The specimen sequenced was peripheral blood. Source of these receptors: a woman aged 40-49 years with COVID-19, enrolled during active disease.

The rearrangement joins TRBV5-5 to TRBJ2-6; tentatively, D is TRBD1 (6 bases). CDR3 length: 20 amino acids. V dropped 4 bases and J dropped 0 bases, with 23 bases sitting between them. Germline values: CDR1 SGHKS, CDR2 YYEKEE (reference sequence). The CDR3 DNA follows: TGTGCCAGCAGCCCCTACCCGACAGTAGGGGGATTCTCTGGGGCCAACGTCCTGACTTTC. This encodes CASSPYPTVGGFSGANVLTF.

The genes are TRBV19 and TRBJ2-5; the match to TRBD2 covers 13 bases. From germline, CDR1 is LNHDA and CDR2 SQIVND (reference sequence). With 3 bases clipped from V and 9 bases from J, the junction kept 1 base outside the gene matches. The CDR3 runs to 13 residues. CDR3 bases: TGTGCCAGTAGTATTACTAGCGGGGGGGCCCAGTACTTC. As protein: CASSITSGGAQYF.

The J gene is TRBJ2-7, the V gene TRBV6-2 or TRBV6-3; possibly TRBD2 for D (5 bases). This CDR3 has 16 residues. The germline V and J ends were trimmed by 6 bases and 6 bases, with 24 bases remaining between them. Germline lookup yields CDR1 MNHEY and CDR2 SVGEGT. The CDR3 DNA follows: TGTGCCAGCAGCCTACGGACTCCCTGGGTAGGTGGCGAGCAGTACTTC. Amino acid sequence: CASSLRTPWVGGEQYF.

The rearrangement links TRBV4-3 to TRBJ1-3, with D unresolved. The germline V gene encodes CDR1 LGHNA and CDR2 YSLEER. The CDR3 is made up of 16 amino acids. V was pared by 3 bases and J by 0 bases, with 12 bases between. The CDR3 spells CASSQEGRGSGNTIYF. DNA for the CDR3: TGCGCCAGCAGCCAGGAAGGACGGGGCTCTGGAAACACCATATATTTT.

The CDR3 here is CASTSNYGYTF. CDR3 nucleotides: TGTGCCAGCACTTCTAACTATGGCTACACCTTC. The V gene is TRBV6-5, the J gene TRBJ1-2; D is ambiguous. The CDR3 length is 11 residues. The ends were cut back, 7 bases at V and 0 bases at J, with 3 bases in the middle. Germline V gene sequence: CDR1 MNHEY, CDR2 SVGAGI.

The chain couples TRBV3-1 (or the pseudogene TRBV3-2) to TRBJ1-1; a weak D match, TRBD1 (5 bases). Trimming removed 1 base at V and 5 bases at J, with 14 bases between. CDR1 is LGHDT, CDR2 YNNKEL, per germline (reference sequence). CDR3 length equals 15 residues. The CDR3 is CASSQAVTVQTEAFF. For the CDR3, the DNA is TGTGCCAGCAGCCAAGCTGTGACAGTTCAGACTGAAGCTTTCTTT.

This sequence joins TRBV12-3 or TRBV12-4 and TRBJ1-6; D gene unclear. There are 12 residues in the CDR3. The V and J ends lost 3 bases and 14 bases respectively, with 11 bases between them. The CDR3 region is CASSLFGGALHF. The CDR3 DNA sequence: TGTGCCAGCAGTTTGTTCGGAGGAGCCCTCCACTTT.

This chain uses TRBV13 with TRBJ2-3, with 11 bases lining up with TRBD2. Germline trimming cut 5 bases from V and 0 bases from J; bases unmatched to any gene: 4. Per germline, CDR1 PRHDT and CDR2 FYEKMQ (reference sequence). CDR3 size: 16 residues. The CDR3: CASSQRTSGSTDTQYF. CDR3 nucleotides: TGTGCCAGCAGCCAAAGGACTAGCGGGAGCACAGATACGCAGTATTTT.

This chain joins TRBV9 and TRBJ2-3; 11 bases line up with TRBD2. The germline V gene has CDR1 SGDLS and CDR2 YYNGEE. The CDR3 loop spans 17 amino acids. V lost 4 bases to trimming and J lost 1 base; unmatched junction nucleotides: 8. The CDR3 DNA follows: TGTGCCAGCAGCCCCATCCTAGCGGGGGGTGGCACAGATACGCAGTATTTT. It specifies CASSPILAGGGTDTQYF.

This chain uses TRBV29-1 with TRBJ1-5; 7 nucleotides match TRBD1. Germline V CDR1 and CDR2: SQVTM, ANQGSEA. This CDR3 spans 13 amino acids. With 4 bases clipped from V and 7 bases from J, the junction kept 7 bases outside the gene matches. The CDR3: CSVGAGGNQPQHF. CDR3 sequence (DNA): TGCAGCGTTGGAGCAGGGGGTAACCAGCCCCAGCATTTT.

V usage is TRBV21-1 and J usage is TRBJ2-2; the table's D call of TRBD1 was not tested on the DNA. TRBV21-1 is a pseudogene. This CDR3 comprises 14 residues. Here the CDR3 reads CEDTSSEHTGELFF. The CDR3 coding sequence is TGTGAGGACACAAGTTCCGAGCACACCGGGGAGCTGTTTTTT.

This clone was seen just once. The V call is TRBV18, the J call TRBJ2-7; unclear D gene. The CDR3 has 13 residues. Germline V gives CDR1 KGHSH, CDR2 LQKENI. Trimming left V 2 bases short and J 4 bases short, with 9 bases between. The CDR3 protein is CASSPNRRYEQYF. CDR3 nucleotides: TGTGCCAGCTCACCAAACAGAAGATACGAGCAGTACTTC.

This clone has only a few counts. The chain carries TRBV4-1 and TRBJ1-6; D unresolved. Germline CDR1 is MGHRA and CDR2 is YSYEKL. V lost 6 bases, J lost 7 bases, and 7 bases lay in between. The CDR3 has 12 amino acids. The CDR3 region is CASRSGNSPLHF. CDR3 coding DNA: TGCGCCAGCAGGTCGGGGAATTCACCCCTCCACTTT.

The J gene is TRBJ1-1, the V gene TRBV30; weak D call: TRBD1 (5 bases). The CDR3 is made up of 16 amino acids. V lost 4 bases to trimming and J lost 6 bases, with 24 bases between them. Germline V gives CDR1 GTSNPN, CDR2 SVGIG (reference sequence). CDR3 coding DNA: TGTGCCTGGAAATTCCCCTCGGGAGGGGTTGGACCTGAAGCTTTCTTT. Translating it yields CAWKFPSGGVGPEAFF. Variable domain in full (rest from reference TRBV30 and TRBJ1-1): SQTIHQWPATLVQPVGSPLSLECTVEGTSNPNLYWYRQAAGRGLQLLFYSVGIGQISSEVPQNLSASRPQDRQFILSSKKLLLSDSGFYLCAWKFPSGGVGPEAFFGQGTRLTVV.

The rearrangement joins TRBV29-1 to TRBJ2-2; TRBD2 matches 9 bases. In germline, CDR1 is SQVTM, CDR2 ANQGSEA. CDR3 length equals 14 residues. V lost 1 base, J lost 5 bases, and 2 bases stayed unmatched. The DNA for the CDR3 is TGCAGCGTTGAAGGTAGCGGGAGAACCGGGGAGCTGTTTTTT. It codes for CSVEGSGRTGELFF.

The chain recombines TRBV2 with TRBJ1-2; D uncertain. V dropped 1 base and J dropped 8 bases, with 14 bases sitting between them. The CDR3 sequence is 14 residues long. Germline CDR1 is SNHLY and CDR2 is FYNNEI. CDR3 coding DNA: TGTGCCAGCAGTGAAGAGGACTCCACGGGAGGCTACACCTTC. Its translation is CASSEEDSTGGYTF. The entire variable domain, with the rest obtained from reference TRBV2 and TRBJ1-2, is as follows: EPEVTQTPSHQVTQMGQEVILRCVPISNHLYFYWYRQILGQKVEFLVSFYNNEISEKSEIFDDQFSVERPDGSNFTLKIRSTKLEDSAMYFCASSEEDSTGGYTFGSGTRLTVV.

The chain recombines TRBV19 with TRBJ2-2, with D possibly TRBD2 on 6 matching bases. Germline loops: CDR1 LNHDA, CDR2 SQIVND (reference sequence). The CDR3 sequence is 13 residues long. V lost 3 bases, J lost 9 bases, and 11 bases lay in between. The CDR3 loop reads CASSIPGDWELFF. The CDR3 coding sequence is TGTGCCAGTAGTATCCCGGGAGACTGGGAGCTGTTTTTT.

The chain employs TRBV27 and TRBJ2-7, with TRBD2 as a possible D gene (6 bases). V was shortened by 5 bases and J by 3 bases, with 14 bases between the two germline ends. This CDR3 spans 14 amino acids. Germline CDR1 reads MNHEY; CDR2 reads SMNVEV (reference sequence). CDR3 nucleotide sequence: TGTGCCAGCAGTCCTCGTTGGGGAGGCTACGAGCAGTACTTC. Translated, it gives CASSPRWGGYEQYF.

Only one count was recorded for this clone. This chain links TRBV6-1 with TRBJ1-5; 8 positions match TRBD1. Germline V CDR1 and CDR2: MNHNS, SASEGT. V trimming: 3 bases; J trimming: 6 bases; junction bases outside the gene matches: 10. This CDR3 region has 16 residues. CDR3 amino acids: CASSEEETGVGQPQHF. As DNA, the CDR3 is TGTGCCAGCAGTGAGGAGGAGACAGGGGTCGGTCAGCCCCAGCATTTT.

This sequence joins TRBV19 and TRBJ2-7; a possible D gene is TRBD2 (5 bases). CDR3 length: 13 residues. The germline V gene has CDR1 LNHDA and CDR2 SQIVND (reference sequence). Trimming left V 3 bases short and J 3 bases short, with 9 bases between. CDR3 protein: CASSIGGFYEQYF. The CDR3 coding sequence is TGTGCCAGTAGTATTGGCGGGTTCTACGAGCAGTACTTC.

The rearrangement links TRBV6-4 to TRBJ1-1, with D maybe TRBD1 (6 bases). The CDR3 loop spans 15 amino acids. Between the trimmed V and J ends, which lost 4 bases and 0 bases, there was a span of 12 bases. Germline V lookup: CDR1 MRHNA, CDR2 SNTAGT. DNA of the CDR3: TGTGCCAGCAGTGCCACCACAGGGATGAACACTGAAGCTTTCTTT. Its translation: CASSATTGMNTEAFF.

This rearrangement joins TRBV7-7 to TRBJ2-7; 7 positions match TRBD1. The junction had 5 bases not matched to a gene; V was cut back by 5 bases and J by 1 base. Germline V gene data show CDR1 as SSHAT and CDR2 as FNYEAQ (reference sequence). The CDR3 spans 14 residues. The CDR3, as DNA: TGTGCCAGCAGCAAAGACAGGGTTTCCTACGAGCAGTACTTC. Encoded protein: CASSKDRVSYEQYF.

This clone has more than one count but fewer than ten. J is TRBJ2-1 and V is TRBV5-5; 7 positions match TRBD1. Per germline, CDR1 SGHKS and CDR2 YYEKEE (reference sequence). V gave up 0 bases and J gave up 2 bases; unmatched junction bases: 2. The CDR3 extends over 15 amino acids. The CDR3 region is CASSLADRAYNEQFF. CDR3 nucleotides: TGTGCCAGCAGCTTGGCCGACAGGGCCTACAATGAGCAGTTCTTC.

This clone has just one count. This may be a read error, as it is one base from a much larger clone. This rearrangement joins TRBV7-9 to TRBJ1-1, with D perhaps TRBD1 (6 bases). Germline V gene sequence: CDR1 SEHNR, CDR2 FQNEAQ (reference sequence). The CDR3 has 14 amino acids. CDR3 sequence: CANSLGGGGTEAFF. The CDR3 coding sequence is TGTGCCAACAGCCTAGGGGGGGGTGGCACTGAAGCTTTCTTT.